One sample yielded the 23 T cell receptor beta chains listed below, sequenced in a study of OX40 agonist ivuxolimab in advanced cancers. Only in-frame clones appear in the TCRdb table, and some are missing; sequencing was by immunoSEQ multiplex PCR. The data contain about 53,000 clones, around 87% of them seen just once; the ten biggest clones take up roughly 10%. This sample comprised CD4+ or CD8+ T cells sorted from blood, obtained in a trial of the OX40 agonist ivuxolimab. These receptors were collected from an adult with an advanced solid tumor such as melanoma, head and neck, liver or kidney cancer.

The chain recombines TRBV4-3 with TRBJ2-5, with 8 bases lining up with TRBD2. Germline-derived CDR1 and CDR2 are LGHNA and YSLEER. The trim removed 0 bases at V and 9 bases at J, leaving 12 bases unmatched. The CDR3 has 16 residues. As DNA, the CDR3 is TGCGCCAGCAGCCAAGAGGCCGGGGCGGGGGGAAGGGCCCAGTACTTC. Its translation: CASSQEAGAGGRAQYF.

This chain joins TRBV6-5 and TRBJ2-6; D is possibly TRBD1 (6 bases). The germline CDR1 and CDR2 sequences are MNHEY and SVGAGI. V was shortened by 5 bases and J by 0 bases, with 8 bases between the two germline ends. The CDR3 is made up of 15 amino acids. The CDR3 loop reads CASSRTASGANVLTF. CDR3 nucleotides: TGTGCCAGCAGTAGGACAGCCTCTGGGGCCAACGTCCTGACTTTC.

This CDR3 is CASSSDREYEQYF. CDR3 in DNA: TGTGCCAGCAGCTCGGACAGGGAATACGAGCAGTACTTC. The chain uses TRBV11-2 and TRBJ2-7; 8 bases are a match to TRBD1. The CDR3 is 13 amino acids. V lost 4 bases and J lost 4; bases outside the gene matches: 3. The germline V gene encodes CDR1 SGHAT and CDR2 FQNNGV.

The chain has TRBV5-1 and TRBJ2-3; 8 bases fit TRBD2. Germline CDR1 is SGHRS and CDR2 is YFSETQ. This CDR3 comprises 16 residues. J gave up 3 bases and V 0 bases, and 6 bases lay outside the gene matches. The CDR3, as DNA: TGCGCCAGCAGCTTGGAAGTGGCTAGCGGGACAGATACGCAGTATTTT. Translating it yields CASSLEVASGTDTQYF.

The V gene is TRBV27, the J gene TRBJ1-1; D unresolved. The V gene's germline CDR1 is MNHEY and CDR2 SMNVEV (reference sequence). The length of the CDR3 is 15 residues. V gave up 8 bases and J gave up 5 bases, with 21 bases separating them. The DNA of the CDR3 is TGTGCCAGCCACAGTGGGCAGGCGCGTGGGACTGAAGCTTTCTTT. Protein product: CASHSGQARGTEAFF.

The chain couples TRBV2 to TRBJ2-5; 9 bases fit TRBD1. With 7 bases clipped from V and 2 bases from J, the junction kept 5 bases outside the gene matches. CDR3 size: 14 residues. Germline assignment: CDR1 SNHLY and CDR2 FYNNEI. The CDR3 bases are TGTGCCAGCATCTCCGGGACAGGGCAAGAGACCCAGTACTTC. As protein: CASISGTGQETQYF.

This rearrangement joins TRBV19 to TRBJ1-5, with 7 bases identical to TRBD1. Germline V CDR1 and CDR2: LNHDA, SQIVND (reference sequence). The CDR3 loop spans 15 amino acids. V shed 3 bases, J shed 4 bases, and the junction held 6 bases outside the gene matches. CDR3 DNA sequence: TGTGCCAGTAGTATCGGGCAGGGGGTGAATCAGCCCCAGCATTTT. Protein product: CASSIGQGVNQPQHF.

In the case of this clone: The sample contains more than one DNA sequence encoding this CDR3. The genes are TRBV5-1 and TRBJ2-3; D may match TRBD1 or TRBD2 (6 bases each). Per germline, CDR1 SGHRS and CDR2 YFSETQ. Trimming cost V 0 bases and J 5 bases, with 19 bases left between them. The CDR3 is 17 residues long. CDR3 loop: CASSLAGGGGRQDTQYF. DNA for the CDR3: TGCGCCAGCAGCTTGGCCGGTGGTGGGGGGCGGCAAGATACGCAGTATTTT.

As for this clone: The sample holds other DNA sequences that translate to the same CDR3. The chain combines TRBV4-1 with TRBJ1-5; D gene unclear. Deletions cut 0 bases from V and 3 bases from J, with 3 bases between. The CDR3 has 13 residues. Germline assignment: CDR1 MGHRA and CDR2 YSYEKL. CDR3 sequence reads: CASSQDSNQPQHF. The CDR3 bases are TGCGCCAGCAGCCAAGACTCCAATCAGCCCCAGCATTTT.

The chain uses TRBV18 and TRBJ2-1; D ambiguous. Trimming left V 4 bases short and J 8 bases short, with 6 bases between. Germline V lookup: CDR1 KGHSH, CDR2 LQKENI. The CDR3 has 11 amino acids. DNA of the CDR3: TGTGCCAGCTCACTAGGCTATGAGCAGTTCTTC. Its translation is CASSLGYEQFF.

V and J are TRBV6-5 and TRBJ1-6; D gene unclear. Germline V lookup: CDR1 MNHEY, CDR2 SVGAGI. There are 14 residues in the CDR3. With 0 bases removed from V and 7 bases from J, the gap between germline ends came to 7 bases. The CDR3 DNA reads as TGTGCCAGCAGTTACTCGATGCAGAATTCACCCCTCCACTTT. Translation gives CASSYSMQNSPLHF.

This chain links TRBV6-5 with TRBJ1-5; 7 bases align to TRBD1. This CDR3 spans 13 amino acids. The trim removed 6 bases at V and 4 bases at J, leaving 3 bases unmatched. CDR1 MNHEY and CDR2 SVGAGI come from the germline V gene. CDR3 loop: CASRQGLNQPQHF. CDR3 DNA: TGTGCCAGCAGACAGGGGCTGAATCAGCCCCAGCATTTT.

This clone was found once. The V gene is TRBV6-6, the J gene TRBJ2-2, with 8 bases identical to TRBD1. The CDR3 loop spans 16 amino acids. Germline V lookup: CDR1 MNHNY, CDR2 SVGAGI (reference sequence). V was clipped by 5 bases and J by 1 base; unmatched bases: 6. CDR3 loop: CASSRTGQENTGELFF. The CDR3 nucleotides are TGTGCCAGCAGTCGGACGGGACAGGAGAACACCGGGGAGCTGTTTTTT.

Only one count was recorded for this clone. The J gene is TRBJ1-5, the V gene TRBV28, with 12 nucleotides matching TRBD1. Germline loops: CDR1 MDHEN, CDR2 SYDVKM. Unmatched junction bases numbered 4, after V lost 4 bases and J lost 6 bases. This CDR3 spans 15 amino acids. The CDR3 protein is CASSSGTGGVQPQHF. In DNA, the CDR3 is TGTGCCAGCAGTTCCGGGACAGGGGGCGTTCAGCCCCAGCATTTT.

This rearrangement joins TRBV19 to TRBJ1-5; the D is unclear. The CDR3 is 15 amino acids. V was pared by 6 bases and J by 0 bases, with 12 bases between. Germline loops: CDR1 LNHDA, CDR2 SQIVND (reference sequence). CDR3 sequence: CASSPMGNSNQPQHF. The DNA of the CDR3 is TGTGCCAGTAGCCCGATGGGTAATAGCAATCAGCCCCAGCATTTT.

The V gene is TRBV4-1, the J gene TRBJ2-5, with 9 bases matching TRBD2. CDR3 length equals 15 residues. V shed 3 bases and J 5 bases; nucleotides not matched to a gene: 7. Looked up from germline, CDR1 is MGHRA and CDR2 is YSYEKL. CDR3 in DNA: TGCGCCAGCAGCCAGGGCGGGAGGGCTTTGGAGACCCAGTACTTC. The encoded protein is CASSQGGRALETQYF.

The V and J genes are TRBV5-1 and TRBJ2-7; the match to TRBD1 covers 9 bases. There are 15 residues in the CDR3. CDR1 is SGHRS, CDR2 YFSETQ, per germline. V dropped 4 bases and J dropped 5; count of bases not matched to a gene: 10. CDR3: CASSGLGTGYDEQYF. CDR3 bases: TGCGCCAGCAGCGGGTTAGGGACAGGGTACGACGAGCAGTACTTC.

V is TRBV10-2 and J is TRBJ2-1; D is tentatively TRBD1 or TRBD2 (5 bases each). Germline CDR1 and CDR2: WSHSY and SAAADI. The CDR3 is 17 residues long. The ends were cut back, 2 bases at V and 8 bases at J, with 22 bases in the middle. CDR3 DNA sequence: TGCGCCAGCAGTGAGACCTCCCCGGGACCCTCCGGGGATGAGCAGTTCTTC. The encoded protein is CASSETSPGPSGDEQFF.

This chain connects TRBV7-9 to TRBJ1-2; no clear D. In germline, CDR1 is SEHNR, CDR2 FQNEAQ (reference sequence). V dropped 5 bases and J dropped 1 base, with 11 bases sitting between them. The CDR3 loop spans 14 amino acids. The CDR3 region is CASSPDTFNYGYTF. CDR3 sequence (DNA): TGTGCCAGCAGCCCAGACACCTTTAACTATGGCTACACCTTC.

This rearrangement joins TRBV19 to TRBJ2-7; 7 bases agree with TRBD1. Germline V gene data show CDR1 as LNHDA and CDR2 as SQIVND (reference sequence). The CDR3 totals 13 residues. Losses at the gene ends were 5 bases for V and 6 bases for J; bases not matched to a gene: 7. The CDR3 protein is CASSPTGWSEQYF. In nucleotides, the CDR3 is TGTGCCAGTAGTCCGACAGGGTGGAGCGAGCAGTACTTC.

V gene TRBV4-2 combines with J gene TRBJ2-3; 12 positions match TRBD2. Trimming removed 0 bases from V and 5 bases from J; junction bases left unmatched: 9. This CDR3 is 18 amino acids long. Germline CDR1 LGHNA, CDR2 YNFKEQ. This chain's CDR3 is CASSQDTSPSGGEDTQYF. The CDR3 coding sequence is TGTGCCAGCAGCCAAGATACGTCTCCTAGCGGGGGGGAAGATACGCAGTATTTT.

The chain carries TRBV9 and TRBJ1-1, with D unclear. The CDR3 totals 13 residues. Per the germline V gene, CDR1 is SGDLS and CDR2 is YYNGEE. V was shortened by 3 bases and J by 1 base, with 7 bases between the two germline ends. The CDR3 nucleotides are TGTGCCAGCAGCGGCCTAGAGAACACTGAAGCTTTCTTT. It codes for CASSGLENTEAFF. Filled out from reference TRBV9 and TRBJ1-1, the complete variable domain reads DSGVTQTPKHLITATGQRVTLRCSPRSGDLSVYWYQQSLDQGLQFLIQYYNGEERAKGNILERFSAQQFPDLHSELNLSSLELGDSALYFCASSGLENTEAFFGQGTRLTVV.

This sequence joins TRBV7-9 and TRBJ2-1; no firm D call. Per germline, CDR1 SEHNR and CDR2 FQNEAQ (reference sequence). Trimming cost V 2 bases and J 4 bases, with 6 bases left between them. The CDR3 loop spans 13 amino acids. CDR3 protein: CASSLSPYNEQFF. The CDR3 nucleotides read TGTGCCAGCAGCTTATCTCCATACAATGAGCAGTTCTTC.